The rows below give T cell receptor beta chains drawn from one sample of a study of T cell responses to AZD1222 COVID-19 vaccine. Sequencing was performed with immunoSEQ multiplex PCR; in TCRdb, only in-frame clones are kept and a portion is missing. The data contain roughly 130,000 clones, about 92% of them singletons. The starting material was peripheral blood, obtained on day 0 of AZD1222 vaccination. The receptors shown here come from an adult in good health. Each CDR3 is given with its conserved first and last residue. The order of the fields is V gene, J gene, D gene, clone size, CDR3 protein, CDR3 DNA. The D gene is left open where the match is weak. Only part of the rows carry a size: once, few, many, or a class if the clone is expanded.

TRBV12-3/TRBV12-4,TRBJ2-1,NA,NA,CASSSLGDNEQFF,TGTGCCAGCAGTTCCCTAGGCGACAATGAGCAGTTCTTC
TRBV15,TRBJ1-5,TRBD1,few,CATSRGQGAWNQPQHF,TGTGCCACCAGCAGGGGACAGGGGGCATGGAATCAGCCCCAGCATTTT
TRBV30,TRBJ2-3,TRBD2,NA,CAWSVLAGGTDTQYF,TGTGCCTGGAGTGTACTAGCGGGAGGCACAGATACGCAGTATTTT
TRBV6-5,TRBJ1-1,NA,NA,CASREHGNLNTEAFF,TGTGCCAGCCGAGAACACGGCAACTTGAACACTGAAGCTTTCTTT
TRBV24-1,TRBJ1-1,NA,large,CATSDGVTRTFF,TGTGCCACCAGTGATGGGGTAACTCGGACTTTCTTT
TRBV9,TRBJ2-5,NA,once,CASSVGVGGETQYF,TGTGCCAGCAGCGTAGGGGTAGGAGGGGAGACCCAGTACTTC
TRBV2,TRBJ1-1,NA,NA,CASSDSGQVNTEAFF,TGTGCCAGCAGTGATTCGGGACAAGTGAACACTGAAGCTTTCTTT
TRBV28,TRBJ2-5,NA,NA,CASIGFQETQYF,TGTGCCAGCATAGGGTTCCAAGAGACCCAGTACTTC
TRBV9,TRBJ1-5,NA,NA,CASSAAQGPGQPQHF,TGTGCCAGCAGCGCTGCACAGGGACCGGGACAGCCCCAGCATTTT
TRBV28,TRBJ2-7,TRBD1,NA,CASSLRQGMYF,TGTGCCAGCAGCTTGAGACAGGGTATGTACTTC
TRBV28,TRBJ2-7,TRBD1,NA,CASRDPDRGQEQYF,TGTGCCAGCAGGGATCCGGACAGGGGGCAGGAGCAGTACTTC
TRBV18,TRBJ1-3,NA,once,CASSRNPSTSGNTIYF,TGTGCCAGCTCACGAAACCCCAGTACCTCTGGAAACACCATATATTTT
TRBV3-1/TRBV3-2,TRBJ2-1,NA,NA,CASSPRRNEQFF,TGTGCCAGCAGCCCCAGACGCAATGAGCAGTTCTTC